One sample yielded the 14 T cell receptor beta chains listed below, sequenced in a study of blood T cell repertoires in COVID-19. Libraries were prepared by immunoSEQ multiplex PCR; TCRdb keeps only in-frame clonotypes and omits some of them. The table lists around 300,000 clones, around 86% of them singletons. Sequencing was performed on peripheral blood. All receptors come from a woman in her 30s with active or convalescent COVID-19.

The rearrangement joins TRBV9 to TRBJ2-5; 9 nucleotides match TRBD2. The germline V gene encodes CDR1 SGDLS and CDR2 YYNGEE. J gave up 5 bases and V 0 bases, and 11 bases lay outside the gene matches. The CDR3 totals 17 residues. The CDR3 coding sequence is TGTGCCAGCAGCGTAGGTGTAGGCGGGGGGGCCCCGGAGACCCAGTACTTC. It specifies CASSVGVGGGAPETQYF.

The chain uses TRBV9 and TRBJ2-6; tentatively, D is TRBD2 (6 bases). The CDR3 length is 13 residues. Between the trimmed V and J ends, which lost 9 bases and 3 bases, there was a span of 10 bases. CDR1 and CDR2 (germline): SGDLS, YYNGEE. For the CDR3, the DNA is TGTGCCACAGGAGGGAGTGGGGCCAACGTCCTGACTTTC. Residues: CATGGSGANVLTF.

The V call is TRBV29-1, the J call TRBJ1-2; D may be TRBD1 (5 bases). The CDR3 is made up of 12 amino acids. Germline loops: CDR1 SQVTM, CDR2 ANQGSEA. Trimming removed 6 bases from V and 4 bases from J, with 12 bases in between. CDR3 coding DNA: TGCAGCGTCGCCGACAGCATCTATGGCTACACCTTC. Translated, it gives CSVADSIYGYTF. The full variable domain, its missing parts supplied by reference TRBV29-1 and TRBJ1-2, is SAVISQKPSRDICQRGTSLTIQCQVDSQVTMMFWYRQQPGQSLTLIATANQGSEATYESGFVIDKFPISRPNLTFSTLTVSNMSPEDSSIYLCSVADSIYGYTFGSGTRLTVV.

The chain couples TRBV5-6 to TRBJ1-2; D unresolved. CDR1 is SGHDT and CDR2 is YYEEEE in the germline V gene. V gave up 0 bases and J gave up 8 bases, with 11 bases separating them. The CDR3 is made up of 13 amino acids. In nucleotides, the CDR3 is TGTGCCAGCAGCTTGGGGAGGCGTGGCGGCTACACCTTC. This encodes CASSLGRRGGYTF.

CDR3 in DNA: TGTGCCAGCAGCTTAGGGGGCAGGGCCCACGAGCAGTACTTC. Its protein is CASSLGGRAHEQYF. The rearrangement links TRBV7-9 to TRBJ2-7; D is perhaps TRBD1 (5 bases). Deletions cut 1 base from V and 5 bases from J, with 12 bases between. The germline CDR1 and CDR2 sequences are SEHNR and FQNEAQ (reference sequence). The CDR3 totals 14 residues.

This clone was counted a single time. V usage is TRBV30 and J usage is TRBJ2-7, with TRBD1 identical over 8 bases. V was clipped by 5 bases and J by 2 bases; unmatched bases: 5. The CDR3 runs 13 residues. CDR1 and CDR2 from the germline V gene are GTSNPN and SVGIG (reference sequence). The DNA of the CDR3 is TGTGCCTGGGTTGGACAGGGTCCCTACGAGCAGTACTTC. It specifies CAWVGQGPYEQYF.

The V and J genes are TRBV15 and TRBJ2-7; D is perhaps TRBD1 (5 bases). Trimming removed 3 bases at V and 0 bases at J, with 9 bases between. The CDR3 is 14 amino acids. Germline CDR1 reads LNHNV; CDR2 reads YYDKDF (reference sequence). The DNA of the CDR3 is TGTGCCACCAGCAGGGTGGGGCCCTCCTACGAGCAGTACTTC. Protein product: CATSRVGPSYEQYF.

This rearrangement joins TRBV5-4 to TRBJ2-7, with TRBD1 matching over 7 bases. The CDR3 extends over 14 amino acids. Germline values: CDR1 SGHNT, CDR2 YYREEE (reference sequence). V lost 1 base and J lost 2; bases outside the gene matches: 3. DNA of the CDR3: TGTGCCAGCAGCTTGCGGGGACAGACCTACGAGCAGTACTTC. Amino acid sequence: CASSLRGQTYEQYF. The variable domain in full, completed from reference TRBV5-4 and TRBJ2-7, reads ETGVTQSPTHLIKTRGQQVTLRCSSQSGHNTVSWYQQALGQGPQFIFQYYREEENGRGNFPPRFSGLQFPNYSSELNVNALELDDSALYLCASSLRGQTYEQYFGPGTRLTVT.

The chain couples TRBV5-1 to TRBJ2-2; TRBD2 matches 11 bases. CDR1 SGHRS and CDR2 YFSETQ come from the germline V gene. CDR3 length equals 20 residues. Trimming took 0 bases from V and 2 from J; bases not matched to a gene: 12. The CDR3 nucleotides read TGCGCCAGCAGCTTGGGATCCTATGGGACTAGCGGCTCAAACACCGGGGAGCTGTTTTTT. Amino acid sequence: CASSLGSYGTSGSNTGELFF.

This rearrangement joins TRBV10-3 to TRBJ1-1; 7 nucleotides align to TRBD1. The CDR3 sequence is 13 residues long. J was trimmed by 3 bases and V by 8 bases; bases with no gene match: 6. The germline V gene encodes CDR1 ENHRY and CDR2 SYGVKD. This CDR3 reads CAIRGGGYTEAFF. In nucleotides, the CDR3 is TGTGCCATCCGAGGAGGGGGCTACACTGAAGCTTTCTTT.

The chain is built from TRBV5-1 and TRBJ1-2; 8 bases map to TRBD1. Germline V gene sequence: CDR1 SGHRS, CDR2 YFSETQ. Trimming cost V 0 bases and J 3 bases; bases outside gene matches: 7. CDR3 length: 16 residues. The DNA of the CDR3 is TGCGCCAGCAGCTTGGCAACGGACAGGGAAGACTATGGCTACACCTTC. Amino acids: CASSLATDREDYGYTF.

The J gene is TRBJ1-1, the V gene TRBV12-3 or TRBV12-4, with D possibly matching TRBD1 (5 bases). The CDR3 has 13 residues. Trimming removed 7 bases at V and 4 bases at J, with 13 bases between. The chain's CDR3 is CASTRAGRTEAFF. The CDR3 bases are TGTGCCAGCACCCGAGCGGGGCGCACTGAAGCTTTCTTT.

V and J are TRBV6-5 and TRBJ2-3; 7 bases match TRBD2. CDR3 size: 16 residues. Germline-derived CDR1 and CDR2 are MNHEY and SVGAGI. With 4 bases clipped from V and 6 bases from J, the junction kept 13 bases outside the gene matches. The CDR3 loop reads CASSSGVSGARDTQYF. For the CDR3, the DNA is TGTGCCAGCAGTTCCGGGGTGAGCGGGGCCCGGGATACGCAGTATTTT.

The CDR3 loop is CASSPVLAGVGDTQYF. The CDR3 bases are TGTGCCAGCAGTCCCGTGTTAGCGGGGGTGGGGGATACGCAGTATTTT. The rearrangement uses TRBV27 and TRBJ2-3, with 9 nucleotides matching TRBD2. Trimming removed 5 bases from V and 6 bases from J; junction bases left unmatched: 12. In germline, CDR1 is MNHEY, CDR2 SMNVEV (reference sequence). The length of the CDR3 is 16 residues.